One sample yielded the 3 T cell receptor beta chains listed below, sequenced in a study of T cells in women clearing cervical HPV infection. TCRdb's table, derived via immunoSEQ multiplex PCR, lists solely in-frame clones and lacks some. The sample table sets out 15,000 or so clones. Sample: blood buffy coat. All receptors come from a woman aged 18 to 69 with a cervical HPV16 infection that either progressed to CIN3+ or cleared (not recorded which).

Comments on this clone: The CDR3 end falls 3 residues outside the read, so it is completed with the germline J gene. The rearrangement joins TRBV18 to TRBJ1-5; D remains unclear. Trimming shortened V by 3 bases and J by 7 bases, and 10 bases separated the two germline ends. The V gene's germline CDR1 is KGHSH and CDR2 LQKENI. The CDR3 runs 13 residues. The CDR3 loop is CASSPDREQPQHF. Partial CDR3 DNA: TGTGCCAGCTCACCCGATAGAGAACAGCCC.

On this clone itself: The read terminates 3 residues ahead of where the CDR3 ends, so the germline J gene completes it. This chain connects TRBV10-3 to TRBJ1-6; 10 bases are a match to TRBD1. V lost 8 bases to trimming and J lost 0 bases; unmatched junction nucleotides: 7. The germline V gene encodes CDR1 ENHRY and CDR2 SYGVKD. This CDR3 is 17 amino acids long. The CDR3 here is CAIGGQGESSYNSPLHF. The part of the CDR3 DNA that was read is TGTGCCATCGGAGGACAGGGGGAGAGCTCCTATAATTCACCC.

Concerning this clone: Coverage ceases 3 residues before the CDR3 finishes, and the germline J gene fills in the end. The chain uses TRBV18 and TRBJ2-4; D perhaps matches TRBD2 (5 bases). The germline CDR1 and CDR2 sequences are KGHSH and LQKENI. The CDR3 covers 13 residues. CDR3 bases read: TGTGCCAGCTCCCTAGACGGAGGCGTCTCT. This translates into CASSLDGGVS. The entire CDR3 protein reads CASSLDGGVSQYF. The full variable domain, its missing parts supplied by reference TRBV18 and TRBJ2-4, is NAGVMQNPRHLVRRRGQEARLRCSPMKGHSHVYWYRQLPEEGLKFMVYLQKENIIDESGMPKERFSAEFPKEGPSILRIQQVVRGDSAAYFCASSLDGGVSQYFGAGTRLSVL.